This is a list of T cell receptor beta chains from one sample in a study of blood T cell repertoires in COVID-19. Repertoires were generated with immunoSEQ multiplex PCR, while TCRdb's copy carries only in-frame clones and drops some. The sample contains 65,000 or so clones, about 81% of which appear only once. Sample: peripheral blood. Receptors were obtained from a man of 80 years or more with acute or convalescent COVID-19. The CDR3 runs from the conserved cysteine through the conserved F or W. Each record gives: V gene, J gene, clone size, D gene, CDR3 protein, CDR3 DNA. The D gene is left open where the match is weak. Clone size is shown for a subset of rows, as once, few, many or a class of expanded clone.

TRBV2	TRBJ2-5	few	TRBD2	CASSAGLAGQETQYF	TGTGCCAGCAGTGCGGGACTAGCGGGGCAAGAGACCCAGTACTTC
TRBV5-1	TRBJ1-1	few	TRBD1	CASSSQRQGARGTEAFF	TGCGCCAGCAGCTCGCAGAGACAGGGGGCGCGGGGCACTGAAGCTTTCTTT
TRBV6-6	TRBJ1-6	NA	NA	CASSPDSSYNSPLHF	TGTGCCAGCAGTCCGGACAGCTCCTATAATTCACCCCTCCACTTT
TRBV5-5	TRBJ1-1	NA	NA	CASSLSRGSYTEAFF	TGTGCCAGCAGCTTGAGTCGGGGGTCATACACTGAAGCTTTCTTT
TRBV4-1	TRBJ1-2	NA	TRBD1	CASSQSGTGGGNYGYTF	TGCGCCAGCAGCCAGAGCGGGACAGGGGGAGGCAACTATGGCTACACCTTC
TRBV6-5	TRBJ1-1	NA	NA	CASSYEWNTEAFF	TGTGCCAGCAGTTACGAGTGGAACACTGAAGCTTTCTTT
TRBV7-3	TRBJ2-1	once	NA	CASSLNPGGRREQFF	TGTGCCAGCAGCTTAAATCCGGGGGGCCGGCGTGAGCAGTTCTTC
TRBV20-1	TRBJ2-2	NA	NA	CSASSGDHIVGGELFF	TGCAGTGCTAGTTCGGGGGATCATATCGTTGGCGGGGAGCTGTTTTTT
TRBV18	TRBJ1-1	NA	TRBD1	CASSPTQGVQVIAFF	TGTGCCAGCTCACCAACACAGGGGGTTCAGGTGATAGCTTTCTTT
TRBV3-1/TRBV3-2	TRBJ1-1	NA	NA	CASSHRDYTEAFF	TGTGCCAGCAGCCACAGGGATTACACTGAAGCTTTCTTT
TRBV5-1	TRBJ2-1	NA	NA	CASSLGLAKGDEQFF	TGCGCCAGCAGCTTGGGACTAGCCAAGGGGGATGAGCAGTTCTTC
TRBV19	TRBJ2-2	few	NA	CASSGPGETGELFF	TGTGCCAGCTCGGGGCCAGGGGAGACCGGGGAGCTGTTTTTT
TRBV29-1	TRBJ2-1	NA	TRBD2	CSVEGGGVSYNEQFF	TGCAGCGTTGAAGGCGGGGGGGTTTCCTACAATGAGCAGTTCTTC
TRBV11-3	TRBJ2-3	NA	NA	CASSLVRSTDTQYF	TGTGCCAGCAGCTTAGTCCGTAGCACAGATACGCAGTATTTT
TRBV10-2	TRBJ2-1	few	TRBD2	CASSGAAGGSYNEQFF	TGCGCCAGCAGTGGGGCAGCGGGGGGATCCTACAATGAGCAGTTCTTC
TRBV7-8	TRBJ2-7	once	NA	CASSSQGTSWDEQYF	TGTGCCAGCAGCTCACAGGGCACCTCTTGGGACGAGCAGTACTTC
TRBV2	TRBJ2-5	NA	TRBD1	CASSAQGAKTQYF	TGTGCCAGCAGTGCACAGGGGGCGAAGACCCAGTACTTC
TRBV19	TRBJ2-5	NA	TRBD1	CASSPRTGEVRETQYF	TGTGCCAGTAGTCCCCGGACAGGGGAAGTACGAGAGACCCAGTACTTC
TRBV2	TRBJ2-3	NA	TRBD1	CASSEGTGGRTDTQYF	TGTGCCAGCAGTGAGGGGACAGGGGGCAGAACAGATACGCAGTATTTT
TRBV6-5	TRBJ1-6	NA	TRBD1	CASSTGTGATPALHF	TGTGCCAGCAGCACCGGGACAGGGGCCACTCCAGCCCTCCACTTT
TRBV10-3	TRBJ1-5	NA	NA	CATQDRNSNQPQHF	TGTGCCACCCAGGACAGAAATAGCAATCAGCCCCAGCATTTT
TRBV7-9	TRBJ1-2	NA	TRBD1	CASSPTGNGYTF	TGTGCCAGCAGCCCGACAGGGAATGGCTACACCTTC
TRBV5-1	TRBJ1-6	NA	NA	CASKLKEGSSPLHF	TGCGCCAGCAAATTAAAGGAGGGTAGTTCACCCCTCCACTTT
TRBV7-2	TRBJ1-4	NA	NA	CASSPRTGEKLFF	TGTGCCAGCAGCCCGCGAACGGGGGAAAAACTGTTTTTT
TRBV18	TRBJ1-2	NA	NA	CASSVMRVYGYTF	TGTGCCAGCTCCGTAATGCGAGTCTATGGCTACACCTTC
TRBV18	TRBJ1-2	NA	NA	CASSPSAASNYGYTF	TGTGCCAGCTCACCAAGCGCAGCTTCTAACTATGGCTACACCTTC
TRBV6-5	TRBJ2-1	NA	NA	CASSYDSSYNEQFF	TGTGCCAGCAGTTACGACAGCTCCTACAATGAGCAGTTCTTC